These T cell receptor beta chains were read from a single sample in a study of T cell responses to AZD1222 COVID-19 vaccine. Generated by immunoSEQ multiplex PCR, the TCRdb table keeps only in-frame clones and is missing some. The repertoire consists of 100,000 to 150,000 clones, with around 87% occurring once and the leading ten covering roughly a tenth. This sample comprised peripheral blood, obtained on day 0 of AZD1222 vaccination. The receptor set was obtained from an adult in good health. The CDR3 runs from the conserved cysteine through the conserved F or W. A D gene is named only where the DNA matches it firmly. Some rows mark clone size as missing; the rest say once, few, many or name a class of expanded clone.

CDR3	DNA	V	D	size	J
CSASSASPYNEQFF	TGCAGTGCTAGTTCGGCCAGCCCCTACAATGAGCAGTTCTTC	TRBV20-1	-	-	TRBJ2-1
CASSYGDQNTEAFF	TGTGCCAGCAGTTACGGGGACCAGAACACTGAAGCTTTCTTT	TRBV6-2/TRBV6-3	-	-	TRBJ1-1
CATSPGGGGWNEQFF	TGTGCCACCTCCCCTGGGGGCGGGGGGTGGAATGAGCAGTTCTTC	TRBV27	TRBD2	-	TRBJ2-1
CASSPDRQPGGAFF	TGTGCCAGCAGTCCCGATCGACAGCCGGGAGGAGCTTTCTTT	TRBV6-5	-	-	TRBJ1-1
CASSRTGAGNTIYF	TGTGCCAGCAGCCGGACAGGGGCTGGAAACACCATATATTTT	TRBV27	TRBD1	once	TRBJ1-3
CSARGQYEQYF	TGCAGTGCTAGGGGGCAGTACGAGCAGTACTTC	TRBV20-1	-	-	TRBJ2-7
CASSQDSLYTDTQYF	TGTGCCAGCAGCCAGGACTCGCTCTATACAGATACGCAGTATTTT	TRBV7-2	-	-	TRBJ2-3
CASSYPGSGVTNEKLFF	TGTGCCAGCAGTTACCCCGGGAGCGGCGTAACTAATGAAAAACTGTTTTTT	TRBV6-2/TRBV6-3	-	-	TRBJ1-4
CASSLMTPNTEAFF	TGCGCCAGCAGCTTGATGACACCGAACACTGAAGCTTTCTTT	TRBV5-1	-	-	TRBJ1-1
CASSPHSGSHEQYF	TGCGCCAGCAGCCCGCATAGCGGGAGCCACGAGCAGTACTTC	TRBV5-1	TRBD2	-	TRBJ2-7
CASSMVQETQYF	TGTGCCAGCAGTATGGTTCAAGAGACCCAGTACTTC	TRBV7-9	-	-	TRBJ2-5
CASSSDGYEQYF	TGTGCCAGCAGCTCGGATGGATACGAGCAGTACTTC	TRBV6-5	-	-	TRBJ2-7
CASSSGGLSYEQYF	TGTGCCAGCAGCTCAGGGGGGCTCTCCTACGAGCAGTACTTC	TRBV6-5	-	-	TRBJ2-7
CASSGMNTEAFF	TGTGCCAGCAGTGGTATGAACACTGAAGCTTTCTTT	TRBV28	-	-	TRBJ1-1
CASRQEPGTSSYNEQFF	TGTGCCAGCAGACAGGAACCGGGGACCAGCTCCTACAATGAGCAGTTCTTC	TRBV7-2	-	-	TRBJ2-1
CASTSGGGNTEAFF	TGTGCCAGCACCTCGGGGGGTGGGAACACTGAAGCTTTCTTT	TRBV6-5	-	-	TRBJ1-1
CASRTGLTGELFF	TGTGCCAGCCGGACAGGGCTCACCGGGGAGCTGTTTTTT	TRBV28	TRBD1	-	TRBJ2-2
CASSVGSLGNTEAFF	TGTGCCAGCAGCGTAGGTAGTCTGGGGAACACTGAAGCTTTCTTT	TRBV9	-	-	TRBJ1-1
CATSDFTGTGGFGTDTQYF	TGTGCCACCAGTGATTTTACCGGGACAGGGGGCTTCGGGACAGATACGCAGTATTTT	TRBV24-1	TRBD1	-	TRBJ2-3
CASSLRQGGGDQPQHF	TGTGCCAGTAGTTTACGACAGGGCGGAGGGGATCAGCCCCAGCATTTT	TRBV19	TRBD1	-	TRBJ1-5
CASSIQTQETQYF	TGTGCCAGTAGTATACAGACCCAAGAGACCCAGTACTTC	TRBV19	-	-	TRBJ2-5
CASSILGGETDTQYF	TGTGCCAGTAGTATTCTGGGCGGGGAGACAGATACGCAGTATTTT	TRBV19	-	-	TRBJ2-3
CASSPRGTTPPGNTIYF	TGTGCCAGCTCACCTCGAGGGACGACTCCCCCAGGAAACACCATATATTTT	TRBV18	-	-	TRBJ1-3
CASSRDRGTAYEQYF	TGTGCCAGCAGCCGGGACAGGGGGACAGCCTACGAGCAGTACTTC	TRBV6-5	TRBD1	-	TRBJ2-7
CASEGTDSGANVLTF	TGCGCCAGCGAAGGGACAGACTCTGGGGCCAACGTCCTGACTTTC	TRBV10-1	TRBD1	once	TRBJ2-6
CASSLSAGSGQAEAFF	TGTGCCAGCAGCTTAAGCGCAGGGTCCGGGCAGGCTGAAGCTTTCTTT	TRBV7-3	-	few	TRBJ1-1
CASSPLSGNSYEQYF	TGTGCCAGCAGCCCATTAAGCGGAAACTCCTACGAGCAGTACTTC	TRBV7-9	-	-	TRBJ2-7
CASSERGWLNQPQHF	TGTGCCAGCAGTGAAAGGGGCTGGTTGAATCAGCCCCAGCATTTT	TRBV2	-	-	TRBJ1-5
CASSLVEGVGYEQYF	TGTGCCAGCAGCTTAGTCGAGGGAGTTGGGTACGAGCAGTACTTC	TRBV7-8	-	few	TRBJ2-7
CASSQAALCPSLGGETQYF	TGTGCCAGCAGCCAAGCCGCCTTGTGCCCTAGCCTGGGGGGTGAGACCCAGTACTTC	TRBV3-1/TRBV3-2	-	-	TRBJ2-5
CASSPGLAGAGQETQYF	TGTGCCAGCAGCCCGGGACTAGCGGGGGCTGGGCAAGAGACCCAGTACTTC	TRBV3-1/TRBV3-2	TRBD2	-	TRBJ2-5
CASSKPRSSNQPQHF	TGTGCCAGTAGTAAACCCCGGAGTAGCAATCAGCCCCAGCATTTT	TRBV19	-	-	TRBJ1-5
CASSLSGSNYGYTF	TGTGCCAGCAGTTTATCGGGGTCCAACTATGGCTACACCTTC	TRBV27	-	-	TRBJ1-2
CASSSLGPNGRAYGEQFF	TGTGCCAGCAGTTCCCTGGGCCCTAACGGGAGGGCTTACGGGGAGCAGTTCTTC	TRBV27	TRBD2	-	TRBJ2-1
CASSLDRGEGGEKLFF	TGTGCCAGCAGCTTAGATCGCGGGGAGGGCGGTGAAAAACTGTTTTTT	TRBV11-2	-	-	TRBJ1-4
CASSLGFGDGTGNIQYF	TGTGCCAGCAGCTTAGGGTTTGGGGACGGAACAGGGAACATTCAGTACTTC	TRBV7-9	-	-	TRBJ2-4
CAWSVRGEYGYTF	TGTGCCTGGAGTGTACGAGGGGAATATGGCTACACCTTC	TRBV30	-	-	TRBJ1-2
CASSPPNGGETQYF	TGTGCCAGCTCACCACCGAACGGGGGAGAGACCCAGTACTTC	TRBV18	-	-	TRBJ2-5
CASSETPSGVYGYTF	TGTGCCAGCAGTGAAACTCCTTCAGGGGTTTATGGCTACACCTTC	TRBV6-1	-	-	TRBJ1-2
CASSWGYEQYF	TGTGCCAGCAGCTGGGGGTACGAGCAGTACTTC	TRBV13	-	-	TRBJ2-7
CAISSGTGGFYGYTF	TGTGCCATCAGCTCCGGGACAGGGGGCTTCTATGGCTACACCTTC	TRBV10-3	TRBD1	-	TRBJ1-2
CASSFGGRWFDEQYF	TGTGCCAGCAGTTTTGGGGGTCGCTGGTTCGACGAGCAGTACTTC	TRBV27	-	-	TRBJ2-7
CASGGAGRGDPEDNYGYTF	TGTGCCAGCGGGGGGGCCGGGAGGGGCGACCCTGAGGATAACTATGGCTACACCTTC	TRBV9	-	-	TRBJ1-2
CASSIRQAEGTEAFF	TGTGCCAGCAGTATCCGACAAGCGGAGGGGACTGAAGCTTTCTTT	TRBV28	-	-	TRBJ1-1
CASSSTGYNSPLHF	TGTGCCAGCAGTTCGACAGGTTATAATTCACCCCTCCACTTT	TRBV28	-	few	TRBJ1-6
CASSQATLGEQFF	TGTGCCAGCAGCCAGGCGACCCTCGGTGAGCAGTTCTTC	TRBV4-2	-	-	TRBJ2-1
CASSLEGPNTEAFF	TGCGCCAGCAGCTTGGAGGGGCCGAACACTGAAGCTTTCTTT	TRBV5-1	-	-	TRBJ1-1
CASSPDSSNQPQHF	TGTGCCAGCAGCCCGGACAGCAGCAATCAGCCCCAGCATTTT	TRBV4-2	-	-	TRBJ1-5